Below, one TCR beta chain is given with its context. This clone was observed once. No cognate antigen has been identified for it. No base quality values were provided; no much bigger clone lies one nucleotide off. Libraries were made using the immunoSEQ multiplex PCR assay. For most patients, high-throughput TCR-beta CDR3 sequencing of genomic DNA was performed by Adaptive Biotechnologies. Turning to the authors' computational methods: Adaptive's ImmunoSEQ software was the source of the TCR sequencing data for around 20 patients, while a few other patients were processed with MiXCR and VDJtools. CDR3 nucleotide sequences shared between donor and recipient were removed because the origin of such sequences could not be assigned. Alloreactive clones required at least 2-fold expansion over unstimulated cells and minimum CFSE-low frequency of 0.002% (template counts) or 0.001% (read counts). Clones were considered mappable if detected in sequenced pre-transplant spleen, lymph node, or MLR CFSE-low populations of the donor or recipient. Cumulative frequency of alloreactive clones was calculated as a percentage of all sequences weighted by copy number. In TCRdb, the immuneACCESS table is reduced to in-frame sequences with V and J assigned. These tables do not hold every clone; where another copy was compared, an unresolved V gene accounts for under half, and the others remain unexplained. V and J calls and clone size follow that table, whereas D and trimming were derived from the DNA. The sample profile shows tens of thousands of clones; 70% to 90% of them were found once. About 1.1% of the sample lies in the top ten.

This sample stems from a study of graft-versus-host responses after intestinal transplantation (dated by TCRdb to the early 2020s). About the investigation overall: Multivisceral, liver-intestinal, or isolated intestinal transplants were received by the recipients. All recipients received anti-thymocyte globulin induction followed by maintenance tacrolimus and steroids for three to four years. Graft-versus-host and host-versus-graft alloreactive T cell clones were tracked in the graft, circulation and bone marrow after intestinal transplantation using bulk TCR-beta CDR3 sequencing. Alloreactive clones were identified by sequencing pre-transplant mixed lymphocyte reaction products and comparing them with unstimulated pre-transplant donor and recipient T cells. The cohort enrolled 20 to 30 intestinal transplant recipients including one retransplant, and a few patients lacking pretransplant specimens were excluded. A peak of at least 4% donor T cells among recipient peripheral blood mononuclear cells was the definition used for donor T cell macrochimerism. Instead of going to the commercial service, samples from three later patients were sequenced in-house on an Illumina MiSeq and processed with MiXCR. Paper-wide results and their limitations: High GvH to HvG T cell clonal ratios were observed in the allografts of patients with donor T cell macrochimerism. Peak levels of circulating GvH clones were associated with declines in HvG clones early after transplant. The relatively low number and heterogeneity of intestinal transplant patients limited the conclusions. GvH clones were found in recipient bone marrow, and some of the GvH clones appeared earlier in ileal mucosa or blood, which is consistent with an intestinal mucosal origin.

In the first month after transplant, blood samples were collected up to 4 times, and after that at least monthly when available. CDR1 and CDR2 are read off the germline V gene as SGHRS and YFSETQ. V and J lose 7 bases and 0 bases, and a span of 12 bases separates them. There are 14 amino acids in the CDR3, from cysteine to phenylalanine inclusive. Only the CDR3 region is kept as DNA, spanning 42 bases read in frame from base 1. The specimen was PBMCs, collected 28 days after intestinal transplant. The receptor chain draws on TRBV5-1 and TRBJ2-3, with no confident D gene call. This receptor was identified in a human patient who received an intestinal transplant, so some T cells may come from the graft donor. The nucleotide sequence is TGCGCCAGCGGTTCGGCGGTTAGCACAGATACGCAGTATTTT. The encoded protein is CASGSAVSTDTQYF.